One and the same sample provided the 14 T cell receptor beta chains below, sequenced in a study of Graves' ophthalmopathy and Graves' hyperthyroidism. The authors amplified TCR beta CDR3 regions from RNA transcripts. Following a first-round RT-PCR that used HTBI primers, a second-round multiplex PCR was carried out. TCRdb reprocessed the multiplex PCR reads with MiXCR, giving one entry per CDR3 protein. The sample lists 560,000 or so distinct CDR3 sequences; 35% to 40% were seen once. Sequencing was performed on peripheral blood or thyroid tissue (not recorded which). The receptors here all came from an adult man with Graves' hyperthyroidism.

This clonotype was detected a few times. CDR3 DNA sequence: TGTGCCAGCAGTTGGGGCCGTTCATCGTACGAGCAGTACTTC. Translating it yields CASSWGRSSYEQYF. J is TRBJ2-7 and V is TRBV28, with a weak D call TRBD1 (5 bases). The germline V gene has CDR1 MDHEN and CDR2 SYDVKM. The CDR3 covers 14 residues. Deletions cut 4 bases from V and 4 bases from J, with 14 bases between.

A word on this clonotype: Being one base from a much bigger clone, this may be a read error. The rearrangement joins TRBV6-6 to TRBJ1-2; unclear D gene. The CDR3 has 14 amino acids. CDR1 and CDR2 (germline): MNHNY, SVGAGI (reference sequence). V lost 2 bases to trimming and J lost 3 bases, with 10 bases between them. The CDR3 loop reads CASSYPPAYYGYTF. The CDR3 region has the DNA TGTGCCAGCAGTTACCCACCGGCTTACTATGGCTACACCTTC.

V gene TRBV12-3 or TRBV12-4 combines with J gene TRBJ2-3; 8 positions agree with TRBD2. With 3 bases clipped from V and 2 bases from J, the junction kept 4 bases outside the gene matches. The CDR3 contains 15 residues. CDR3 nucleotide sequence: TGTGCCAGCAGTTTTACGGGACTAGTCACAGATACGCAGTATTTT. Its protein is CASSFTGLVTDTQYF.

This clonotype came up a few times. This chain connects TRBV30 to TRBJ1-1; D not resolved. This CDR3 is 15 amino acids long. Germline V CDR1 and CDR2: GTSNPN, SVGIG (reference sequence). Deletions cut 4 bases from V and 3 bases from J, with 18 bases between. CDR3 region: CAWKGRELDDTEAFF. The CDR3 coding sequence is TGTGCCTGGAAGGGAAGGGAATTGGACGACACTGAAGCTTTCTTT.

In the case of this clonotype: Given a much more abundant clone one base away, this may be a read error. The gene calls are TRBV12-3 or TRBV12-4 and TRBJ1-3; no reliable D call. The CDR3 has 13 amino acids. V dropped 5 bases and J dropped 5 bases, with 10 bases sitting between them. The CDR3 DNA reads as TGTGCCAGCAGTCTTACGGGAAGAAACACCATATATTTT. Translated, it gives CASSLTGRNTIYF.

The genes are TRBV7-9 and TRBJ1-1; D is undetermined. Germline lookup yields CDR1 SEHNR and CDR2 FQNEAQ (reference sequence). V shed 3 bases and J shed 5 bases, with 13 bases lying between them. This CDR3 is 14 amino acids long. CDR3 region: CASSFRDRLTEAFF. The CDR3 DNA follows: TGTGCCAGCAGCTTCCGGGATCGACTAACTGAAGCTTTCTTT.

This clonotype was seen many times. The chain carries TRBV7-9 and TRBJ2-7; 8 positions agree with TRBD1. There are 17 residues in the CDR3. Germline CDR1 reads SEHNR; CDR2 reads FQNEAQ (reference sequence). Unmatched junction bases numbered 15, after V lost 5 bases and J lost 3 bases. The CDR3 loop is CASSRLPTGASNYEQYF. CDR3 coding DNA: TGTGCCAGCAGCCGACTCCCGACAGGGGCCAGCAACTACGAGCAGTACTTC.

This clonotype was seen many times. The chain combines TRBV12-3 or TRBV12-4 with TRBJ1-2, with D possibly TRBD1 on 6 matching bases. The CDR3 is made up of 14 amino acids. The V gene lost 3 bases and the J gene lost 8 bases, with 16 bases spanning the gap. The CDR3 loop is CASSFGGDFGGYTF. The CDR3 region has the DNA TGTGCCAGCAGTTTTGGGGGCGACTTCGGCGGCTACACCTTC.

This clonotype was detected ten times or more. The chain couples TRBV2 to TRBJ2-5; possible D gene TRBD1, 6 bases. V lost 5 bases, J lost 1 base, and 11 bases lay in between. Germline V gene lookup returns CDR1 SNHLY and CDR2 FYNNEI. The CDR3 totals 14 residues. The CDR3 loop reads CASSNRDIQETQYF. CDR3 DNA sequence: TGTGCCAGCAGTAACCGGGACATCCAAGAGACCCAGTACTTC.

This clonotype was detected a few times. V usage is TRBV7-8 and J usage is TRBJ1-2; D ambiguous. The germline CDR1 and CDR2 sequences are SGHVS and FQNEAQ. The CDR3 length is 16 residues. The ends were cut back, 6 bases at V and 4 bases at J, with 21 bases in the middle. The CDR3 protein is CASSLVGELGGYGYTF. The DNA for the CDR3 is TGTGCCAGCAGTTTGGTGGGAGAGCTAGGAGGCTATGGCTACACCTTC.

This clonotype is a singleton in its sample. The gene calls are TRBV12-3 or TRBV12-4 and TRBJ1-3; D is undetermined. The CDR3 has 16 residues. With 0 bases removed from V and 3 bases from J, the gap between germline ends came to 12 bases. CDR3 residues: CASSLALGHLGNTIYF. CDR3 DNA: TGTGCCAGCAGTTTAGCGCTCGGGCACCTTGGAAACACCATATATTTT.

The J gene is TRBJ2-7, the V gene TRBV15, with 12 bases aligning to TRBD2. This CDR3 region has 16 residues. Trimming took 3 bases from V and 2 from J; bases not matched to a gene: 5. CDR1 is LNHNV, CDR2 YYDKDF, per germline (reference sequence). CDR3 sequence (DNA): TGTGCCACCAGCAGCTCCCGACTAGCGGGGGCCTACGAGCAGTACTTC. It translates to CATSSSRLAGAYEQYF.

A remark on this clonotype: A much bigger clone sits one base away, suggesting this may be a read error. The chain has TRBV7-9 and TRBJ2-5; D is unclear. The CDR3 consists of 14 residues. From germline, CDR1 is SEHNR and CDR2 FQNEAQ (reference sequence). With 8 bases removed from V and 5 bases from J, the gap between germline ends came to 18 bases. As DNA, the CDR3 is TGTGCCAGCGGCTCGGCCGGGTTTTGGGAGACCCAGTACTTC. Amino acid sequence: CASGSAGFWETQYF.

This clonotype has at least ten counts. This chain uses TRBV7-8 with TRBJ1-1; no firm D call. This CDR3 spans 14 amino acids. V lost 1 base to trimming and J lost 0 bases, with 6 bases between them. Per germline, CDR1 SGHVS and CDR2 FQNEAQ. DNA for the CDR3: TGTGCCAGCAGCTTAGAGGCGGTGAACACTGAAGCTTTCTTT. Translation gives CASSLEAVNTEAFF.